Listed below are T cell receptor beta chains from one sample, sequenced in a study of blood T cell repertoires in COVID-19. Sequencing used immunoSEQ multiplex PCR; TCRdb keeps in-frame clones, though not all of them. This sample carries about 190,000 clones, around nine tenths of them seen once, and the ten largest clones take over 0.7%. Sequenced material: peripheral blood. These receptors came from a woman between 18 and 29 years old who had recovered from COVID-19. Each CDR3 is given with its conserved first and last residue. A D gene is named only where the DNA matches it firmly. Size values are once, few and many counts, or a class for expanded clones, and some rows have none.

TRBV18	-	TRBJ1-1	-	CASSPSLATKGYTEAFF	TGTGCCAGCTCACCATCCCTTGCGACAAAAGGATACACTGAAGCTTTCTTT
TRBV19	-	TRBJ1-2	-	CASSRGIVSRLYYGYTF	TGTGCCAGTAGTCGGGGAATCGTAAGCAGGCTGTACTATGGCTACACCTTC
TRBV14	-	TRBJ1-3	-	CASSQGSHTIYF	TGTGCCAGCAGCCAAGGTTCTCACACCATATATTTT
TRBV19	-	TRBJ1-6	-	CASSIQGTTYNSPLHF	TGTGCCAGTAGTATACAGGGCACGACCTATAATTCACCCCTCCACTTT
TRBV7-9	TRBD1	TRBJ1-3	-	CASRQGASGNTIYF	TGTGCCAGCAGACAGGGGGCCAGTGGAAACACCATATATTTT
TRBV7-8	-	TRBJ2-3	-	CASSLAVGDTQYF	TGTGCCAGCAGCTTAGCGGTGGGAGACACGCAGTATTTT
TRBV24-1	TRBD1	TRBJ2-5	-	CATSDGTAPQETQYF	TGTGCCACCAGTGATGGGACAGCCCCTCAAGAGACCCAGTACTTC
TRBV24-1	TRBD1	TRBJ1-2	-	CATSEPGTGHGYTF	TGTGCCACCAGTGAGCCCGGGACAGGCCATGGCTACACCTTC
TRBV7-9	-	TRBJ1-4	once	CASSTGTALRGEKLFF	TGTGCCAGCAGCACAGGGACGGCCTTAAGGGGTGAAAAACTGTTTTTT
TRBV7-2	-	TRBJ1-1	-	CASSMTGYPEAFF	TGTGCCAGCAGTATGACAGGCTATCCTGAAGCTTTCTTT
TRBV27	-	TRBJ1-4	-	CASTMREGRFEKLFF	TGTGCCAGCACTATGAGGGAGGGTCGGTTTGAAAAACTGTTTTTT
TRBV4-1	-	TRBJ1-2	few	CASSQGGYGYGYTF	TGCGCCAGCAGCCAAGGTGGTTACGGCTATGGCTACACCTTC
TRBV18	-	TRBJ1-5	-	CASSPGLVNQPQHF	TGTGCCAGCTCACCCGGACTGGTCAATCAGCCCCAGCATTTT
TRBV2	-	TRBJ1-1	-	CASSAWGRGSNTEAFF	TGTGCCAGCAGTGCCTGGGGGAGGGGCAGTAACACTGAAGCTTTCTTT
TRBV7-9	TRBD1	TRBJ1-1	-	CASSARQGAIPEAFF	TGTGCCAGCAGCGCGCGACAGGGGGCAATCCCTGAAGCTTTCTTT
TRBV9	TRBD2	TRBJ2-5	-	CASSAAGGRETQYF	TGTGCCAGCAGCGCAGCGGGAGGTCGGGAGACCCAGTACTTC
TRBV2	TRBD1	TRBJ1-2	few	CASSEEIDRGSSDGYTF	TGTGCCAGCAGTGAGGAGATAGACAGGGGTTCGTCTGATGGCTACACCTTC
TRBV3-1/TRBV3-2	TRBD2	TRBJ2-3	-	CASSQGGGASGSTSTDTQYF	TGTGCCAGCAGCCAAGGAGGTGGGGCTAGCGGGAGCACTAGCACAGATACGCAGTATTTT
TRBV27	TRBD2	TRBJ2-2	-	CAIGYWRGATGELFF	TGTGCCATCGGTTATTGGCGGGGGGCCACCGGGGAGCTGTTTTTT
TRBV6-1	-	TRBJ1-6	-	CASSESAPRSSYNSPLHF	TGTGCCAGCAGTGAATCGGCTCCAAGGAGCTCCTATAATTCACCCCTCCACTTT
TRBV7-9	TRBD1	TRBJ2-7	once	CASSYRGSYEQYF	TGTGCCAGCAGCTACAGGGGGTCCTACGAGCAGTACTTC
TRBV7-3	-	TRBJ2-2	few	CASREFSGYTGELFF	TGTGCCAGCCGAGAATTTAGCGGATACACCGGGGAGCTGTTTTTT
TRBV7-3	-	TRBJ2-3	-	CASSSDRVTDTQYF	TGTGCCAGCAGCTCCGACAGAGTCACAGATACGCAGTATTTT
TRBV9	-	TRBJ2-2	-	CASSVQTNTGELFF	TGTGCCAGCAGCGTTCAGACGAACACCGGGGAGCTGTTTTTT
TRBV9	-	TRBJ1-2	-	CASSARSANYGYTF	TGTGCCAGCAGCGCCCGGTCGGCTAACTATGGCTACACCTTC
TRBV20-1	-	TRBJ2-2	-	CSAYTGELFF	TGCAGTGCTTATACCGGGGAGCTGTTTTTT
TRBV19	-	TRBJ1-1	-	CASSIQGALNTEAFF	TGTGCCAGTAGTATTCAGGGCGCGTTGAACACTGAAGCTTTCTTT
TRBV9	TRBD2	TRBJ2-5	once	CASSVEGRGDQETQYF	TGTGCCAGCAGCGTAGAAGGGCGGGGGGACCAAGAGACCCAGTACTTC
TRBV18	-	TRBJ2-5	-	CASSYSRLVQETQYF	TGTGCCAGCTCTTATTCCAGACTAGTCCAAGAGACCCAGTACTTC
TRBV9	TRBD1	TRBJ1-2	few	CASSARGQGSYGYTF	TGTGCCAGCAGCGCGCGGGGACAGGGGTCTTATGGCTACACCTTC
TRBV5-1	-	TRBJ1-1	-	CASSLEGGSEAFF	TGCGCCAGCAGCTTAGAGGGGGGGTCTGAAGCTTTCTTT
TRBV27	-	TRBJ1-1	-	CASRDLGTPNTEAFF	TGTGCCAGCAGAGACCTTGGGACACCGAACACTGAAGCTTTCTTT
TRBV7-9	TRBD1	TRBJ1-1	few	CASSLTTGGFARNTEAFF	TGTGCCAGCAGCTTAACGACAGGGGGCTTTGCCCGGAACACTGAAGCTTTCTTT
TRBV27	-	TRBJ2-3	-	CASSLSFAVGTDTQYF	TGTGCCAGCAGTTTATCTTTTGCGGTAGGCACAGATACGCAGTATTTT
TRBV30	-	TRBJ2-1	-	CAWSVKEQFF	TGTGCCTGGAGTGTTAAAGAGCAGTTCTTC
TRBV7-8	TRBD1	TRBJ1-5	few	CASSLAGGTGVPGHF	TGTGCCAGCAGCTTGGCGGGGGGGACAGGGGTCCCTGGGCATTTT
TRBV7-9	-	TRBJ1-3	-	CASSLEQDGNTIYF	TGTGCCAGCAGCTTAGAACAGGATGGAAACACCATATATTTT
TRBV6-6	-	TRBJ2-7	-	CASSRSYEQYF	TGTGCCAGCAGCCGGTCTTACGAGCAGTACTTC
TRBV5-5	TRBD1	TRBJ1-4	-	CASSTGTAKNEKLFF	TGTGCCAGCAGCACAGGGACAGCAAAGAATGAAAAACTGTTTTTT
TRBV10-3	TRBD1	TRBJ1-5	-	CATRTGVIGNQPQHF	TGTGCCACCCGGACAGGGGTGATAGGCAATCAGCCCCAGCATTTT
TRBV5-1	TRBD2	TRBJ2-1	-	CASSRLAGGYNEQFF	TGCGCCAGCAGCCGACTAGCGGGAGGGTACAATGAGCAGTTCTTC
TRBV11-2	-	TRBJ1-2	-	CASSLVGRGPSYGYTF	TGTGCCAGCAGCTTAGTCGGCAGGGGACCTTCCTATGGCTACACCTTC